This T cell receptor (beta chain) was captured by sequencing in a study of blood T cell repertoires in COVID-19. On the study more broadly: The cDNA or gDNA used as material had been derived from T cells, B-cell-depleted T cells, or PBMCs.

Authors' data handling: Estimation of nucleated cell counts was performed using reference gene primer amplification. Sequenced by immunoSEQ multiplex PCR; TCRdb stores in-frame clones only, minus some. V and J calls and clone size are given by that table; D and trimming were obtained from the DNA. The table has about 60,000 clones, about 87% seen once. Trimming took off 3 bases at V and 7 bases at J, with 10 bases between the two ends. The CDR3 is 13 amino acids. Per germline, CDR1 MNHEY and CDR2 SMNVEV (reference sequence). This clone was seen just once. The sequenced sample was peripheral blood. This chain links TRBV27 with TRBJ2-1; D unresolved. The source of this sequence is a man aged 60 to 75 with acute or convalescent COVID-19. CDR3 sequence (DNA): TGTGCCAGCAGTTTCGAGCCCTCGAATGAGCAGTTCTTC. This sequence encodes CASSFEPSNEQFF.